The 30 T cell receptor beta chains in this list originate from one sample, sequenced in a study of cytomegalovirus exposure and HLA in healthy donors. Primers included in the PCR were 60 Vbeta and 13 Jbeta primers. Using immunoSEQ multiplex PCR, the repertoire was profiled, and TCRdb retains in-frame clones only, with some absent. Altogether under 110,000 clones are present, around 71% being singletons, with the ten largest covering roughly 0.79%. Sequenced sample: PBMCs. Receptors were obtained from a boy between 10 and 17 years old in good health and CMV-seronegative.

The rearrangement links TRBV27 to TRBJ2-1; no definite D call. V was clipped by 0 bases and J by 0 bases, with 6 bases between them. CDR3 length equals 15 residues. Germline CDR1 reads MNHEY; CDR2 reads SMNVEV (reference sequence). This CDR3 is CASSLSRISYNEQFF. Written as DNA, the CDR3 is TGTGCCAGCAGTTTATCGCGGATCTCCTACAATGAGCAGTTCTTC.

J is TRBJ1-6 and V is TRBV5-4; weak D call: TRBD1 (6 bases). Germline assignment: CDR1 SGHNT and CDR2 YYREEE (reference sequence). The V end was cut by 0 bases, the J end by 7 bases, with 8 bases between. The length of the CDR3 is 14 residues. CDR3 amino acids: CASSLGTGNSPLHF. DNA of the CDR3: TGTGCCAGCAGCTTGGGAACAGGGAATTCACCCCTCCACTTT.

V usage is TRBV7-9 and J usage is TRBJ2-7, with 7 bases aligning to TRBD1. The germline CDR1 and CDR2 sequences are SEHNR and FQNEAQ (reference sequence). Germline trimming cut 1 base from V and 3 bases from J; bases unmatched to any gene: 9. CDR3 size: 16 residues. The CDR3 DNA sequence: TGTGCCAGCAGCTTAGATCTGCGACAGGGTAACTACGAGCAGTACTTC. Translated: CASSLDLRQGNYEQYF.

This chain links TRBV18 with TRBJ2-1, with 7 bases matching TRBD1. Germline-derived CDR1 and CDR2 are KGHSH and LQKENI. The CDR3 is 16 residues long. Germline trimming cut 5 bases from V and 8 bases from J; bases unmatched to any gene: 15. The CDR3 nucleotides read TGTGCCAGCTCAACGGGGTTAAAGGGACAGCTCCATGAGCAGTTCTTC. Translated, it gives CASSTGLKGQLHEQFF.

The rearrangement joins TRBV5-1 to TRBJ1-3; a possible D gene is TRBD1 (6 bases). V was clipped by 4 bases and J by 2 bases, with 13 bases between them. The CDR3 contains 15 residues. Germline CDR1 and CDR2: SGHRS and YFSETQ. The CDR3 bases are TGCGCCAGCAGCATTCTTGGACAGACTGGAAACACCATATATTTT. Translation gives CASSILGQTGNTIYF.

The J gene is TRBJ1-1, the V gene TRBV5-1; D remains ambiguous. Germline CDR1 is SGHRS and CDR2 is YFSETQ. Trimming removed 0 bases from V and 6 bases from J, with 12 bases in between. The CDR3 totals 14 residues. CDR3 in amino acids: CASSLEAGISEAFF. CDR3 coding DNA: TGCGCCAGCAGCTTGGAGGCGGGTATATCTGAAGCTTTCTTT.

The table lists this clone with a count of one. Other DNA sequences in this sample translate to the same CDR3. The V call is TRBV28, the J call TRBJ2-7, with 11 nucleotides matching TRBD1. Trimming cost V 3 bases and J 3 bases; bases outside gene matches: 1. The germline gives CDR1 MDHEN, CDR2 SYDVKM. The CDR3 consists of 14 residues. The CDR3 DNA sequence: TGTGCCAGCAGTTTTGGGACAGGGGGCTACGAGCAGTACTTC. Residues: CASSFGTGGYEQYF.

The chain couples TRBV6-5 to TRBJ1-1; possible D gene TRBD1, 5 bases. CDR1 is MNHEY and CDR2 is SVGAGI in the germline V gene. Trimming left V 2 bases short and J 5 bases short, with 12 bases between. CDR3 length: 14 amino acids. CDR3 in DNA: TGTGCCAGCAGTTACGAGATGGGGGGGACTGAAGCTTTCTTT. It translates to CASSYEMGGTEAFF.

J is TRBJ1-3 and V is TRBV7-2; 9 positions agree with TRBD1. V shed 5 bases, J shed 16 bases, and the junction held 12 bases outside the gene matches. The CDR3 sequence is 13 residues long. CDR1 and CDR2 from the germline V gene are SGHTA and FQGNSA. CDR3 sequence reads: CASSPMPGTGSYF. CDR3 DNA sequence: TGTGCCAGCAGCCCGATGCCGGGGACAGGGTCTTATTTT.

This clone has only a few counts. The chain joins TRBV7-9 to TRBJ1-1; 7 nucleotides line up with TRBD1. V lost 3 bases, J lost 0 bases, and 1 base stayed unmatched. The germline CDR1 and CDR2 sequences are SEHNR and FQNEAQ (reference sequence). This CDR3 contains 14 residues. Written as DNA, the CDR3 is TGTGCCAGCAGCTTCGGGACAGTGAACACTGAAGCTTTCTTT. This sequence encodes CASSFGTVNTEAFF.

The rearrangement uses TRBV15 and TRBJ2-5; D is unresolved. Trimming removed 1 base from V and 4 bases from J, with 7 bases in between. This CDR3 is 13 amino acids long. CDR1 is LNHNV, CDR2 YYDKDF, per germline (reference sequence). The DNA for the CDR3 is TGTGCCACCAGCAGAGGGCCTCGAGAGACCCAGTACTTC. Its protein is CATSRGPRETQYF.

This clone was observed a single time. This chain joins TRBV19 and TRBJ1-5, with 7 bases matching TRBD1. V gave up 5 bases and J gave up 4 bases; unmatched junction bases: 11. The germline V gene has CDR1 LNHDA and CDR2 SQIVND (reference sequence). The CDR3 is made up of 16 amino acids. CDR3 amino acids: CASSLREGGWNQPQHF. The CDR3 DNA reads as TGTGCCAGTAGTCTACGGGAAGGGGGCTGGAATCAGCCCCAGCATTTT.

This clone has a handful of counts. This chain connects TRBV5-5 to TRBJ2-5; TRBD1 matches at 7 bases. Germline V gene data show CDR1 as SGHKS and CDR2 as YYEKEE (reference sequence). The CDR3 contains 14 residues. After removal of 6 bases from V and 1 base from J, the junction contained 6 bases not matched to a gene. The CDR3: CASTSGTVQETQYF. For the CDR3, the DNA is TGTGCCAGCACCTCGGGGACAGTCCAAGAGACCCAGTACTTC.

Details on this clone: Other DNA sequences in this specimen translate into the identical CDR3. This rearrangement joins TRBV7-2 to TRBJ1-1, with TRBD1 as a possible D gene (5 bases). Trimming stripped 1 base from V and 0 bases from J, with 6 bases between. Germline V gene lookup returns CDR1 SGHTA and CDR2 FQGNSA. CDR3 length equals 14 residues. CDR3 sequence reads: CASSLGGLNTEAFF. In DNA, the CDR3 is TGTGCCAGCAGCTTAGGGGGCCTGAACACTGAAGCTTTCTTT. Based on the CDR3 plus reference TRBV7-2 and TRBJ1-1, the full variable domain is GAGVSQSPSNKVTEKGKDVELRCDPISGHTALYWYRQSLGQGLEFLIYFQGNSAPDKSGLPSDRFSAERTGGSVSTLTIQRTQQEDSAVYLCASSLGGLNTEAFFGQGTRLTVV.

The rearrangement uses TRBV11-2 and TRBJ1-1; perhaps TRBD1 as D (5 bases). Germline V CDR1 and CDR2: SGHAT, FQNNGV. The V and J ends lost 5 bases and 3 bases respectively, with 16 bases between them. The CDR3 covers 15 residues. The DNA for the CDR3 is TGTGCCAGCAGCGCGCGGTGGGGGGAGGACACTGAAGCTTTCTTT. Protein: CASSARWGEDTEAFF.

This clone was seen just once. This chain connects TRBV23-1 to TRBJ2-7; possible D gene TRBD2, 6 bases. TRBV23-1 is an ORF for which the function is uncertain. V dropped 4 bases and J dropped 4 bases, with 11 bases sitting between them. The CDR3 is 13 amino acids. The CDR3 loop reads CASSLRGSYEQYF. CDR3 in DNA: TGCGCCAGCAGTCTCCGGGGGAGTTACGAGCAGTACTTC.

V usage is TRBV9 and J usage is TRBJ2-6, with D possibly TRBD1 on 5 matching bases. The germline V gene has CDR1 SGDLS and CDR2 YYNGEE. V lost 2 bases and J lost 0, with 15 bases in between. This CDR3 has 18 amino acids. The CDR3 region is CASSVLSGLGSGANVLTF. The CDR3 DNA reads TGTGCCAGCAGCGTTTTATCAGGGTTAGGCTCTGGGGCCAACGTCCTGACTTTC.

The gene calls are TRBV6-1 and TRBJ1-1; D possibly corresponds to TRBD1 (5 bases). V was shortened by 4 bases and J by 1 base, with 7 bases between the two germline ends. The CDR3 has 13 residues. The germline V gene encodes CDR1 MNHNS and CDR2 SASEGT. Here the CDR3 DNA reads TGTGCCAGCAGTGTGCAGGGGAACACTGAAGCTTTCTTT. Encoded protein: CASSVQGNTEAFF.

This clone was seen just once. The rearrangement links TRBV9 to TRBJ1-1, with TRBD1 matching over 7 bases. CDR1 is SGDLS, CDR2 YYNGEE, per germline. This CDR3 is built from 16 residues. V trimming: 0 bases; J trimming: 3 bases; junction bases outside the gene matches: 8. The CDR3, as DNA: TGTGCCAGCAGCGTAGCCCTTGACAGGGAAGACACTGAAGCTTTCTTT. Translated: CASSVALDREDTEAFF. Full variable domain (missing parts from reference TRBV9 and TRBJ1-1): DSGVTQTPKHLITATGQRVTLRCSPRSGDLSVYWYQQSLDQGLQFLIQYYNGEERAKGNILERFSAQQFPDLHSELNLSSLELGDSALYFCASSVALDREDTEAFFGQGTRLTVV.

V gene TRBV7-7 combines with J gene TRBJ2-2; TRBD1 matches at 10 bases. Germline V gene data show CDR1 as SSHAT and CDR2 as FNYEAQ (reference sequence). The CDR3 has 14 residues. V was pared by 5 bases and J by 6 bases, with 3 bases of the junction left unmatched. The CDR3 sequence: CASSPGTGAGELFF. The CDR3 DNA reads as TGTGCCAGCAGCCCGGGGACAGGGGCCGGGGAGCTGTTTTTT.

J is TRBJ2-2 and V is TRBV6-4, with 7 bases fitting TRBD1. The CDR3 sequence is 14 residues long. The V gene end was trimmed by 4 bases and the J gene end by 7 bases; junction bases not matched to a gene: 6. Looked up from germline, CDR1 is MRHNA and CDR2 is SNTAGT. The CDR3 coding sequence is TGTGCCAGCAGTGCCACAGGGGAGAACGGGGAGCTGTTTTTT. Amino acids: CASSATGENGELFF.

The rearrangement uses TRBV30 and TRBJ2-7; D is possibly TRBD2 (5 bases). This CDR3 contains 13 residues. CDR1 and CDR2 (germline): GTSNPN, SVGIG (reference sequence). Trimming cost V 0 bases and J 3 bases, with 9 bases left between them. The CDR3 nucleotides are TGTGCCTGGAGTGTAGCGGCAGTCTACGAGCAGTACTTC. Its protein is CAWSVAAVYEQYF. Complete variable domain (other parts from reference TRBV30 and TRBJ2-7): SQTIHQWPATLVQPVGSPLSLECTVEGTSNPNLYWYRQAAGRGLQLLFYSVGIGQISSEVPQNLSASRPQDRQFILSSKKLLLSDSGFYLCAWSVAAVYEQYFGPGTRLTVT.

This clone was recorded a few times. The CDR3 DNA is TGTGCCAGCAGGGGAGGACAGGAGCAGCAGTACTTC. Protein product: CASRGGQEQQYF. The rearrangement joins TRBV6-1 to TRBJ2-7, with D possibly matching TRBD1 (7 bases). The V end lost 6 bases, the J end lost 8 bases, and 14 bases lay between the germline ends. The CDR3 totals 12 residues. Germline V lookup: CDR1 MNHNS, CDR2 SASEGT.

A remark on this clone: Other DNA sequences in this sample translate to the same CDR3. This rearrangement joins TRBV6-4 to TRBJ2-3; 7 bases align to TRBD2. The CDR3 runs to 15 residues. The V gene's germline CDR1 is MRHNA and CDR2 SNTAGT. Trimming at V came to 4 bases and at J to 1 base, leaving 5 bases not matched to a gene. The CDR3 region is CASSVASGGTDTQYF. In DNA form, the CDR3 reads TGTGCCAGCAGTGTTGCTAGCGGAGGCACAGATACGCAGTATTTT.

The chain couples TRBV5-1 to TRBJ2-2; 8 nucleotides line up with TRBD1. The V segment lost 4 bases and the J segment 1 base; nucleotides outside the gene matches: 3. The germline V gene has CDR1 SGHRS and CDR2 YFSETQ. CDR3 size: 15 residues. As DNA, the CDR3 is TGCGCCAGCAGCGTACAGGGGGGGAACACCGGGGAGCTGTTTTTT. It codes for CASSVQGGNTGELFF.

The J gene is TRBJ2-2, the V gene TRBV7-2; 7 bases match TRBD1. The trim removed 5 bases at V and 6 bases at J, leaving 6 bases unmatched. There are 14 residues in the CDR3. Germline CDR1 SGHTA, CDR2 FQGNSA. The CDR3 region is CASSVGTAPGELFF. The CDR3 bases are TGTGCCAGCAGCGTCGGGACAGCCCCCGGGGAGCTGTTTTTT. Variable domain in full (rest from reference TRBV7-2 and TRBJ2-2): GAGVSQSPSNKVTEKGKDVELRCDPISGHTALYWYRQSLGQGLEFLIYFQGNSAPDKSGLPSDRFSAERTGGSVSTLTIQRTQQEDSAVYLCASSVGTAPGELFFGEGSRLTVL.

The chain joins TRBV7-9 to TRBJ2-5; 9 nucleotides line up with TRBD2. Germline V gene lookup returns CDR1 SEHNR and CDR2 FQNEAQ (reference sequence). J was trimmed by 4 bases and V by 7 bases; bases with no gene match: 4. CDR3 length: 13 amino acids. CDR3 sequence (DNA): TGTGCCAGCATGCGGGAGGGGCGAGAGACCCAGTACTTC. Amino acid sequence: CASMREGRETQYF.

The sample holds one count of this clone. J is TRBJ2-1 and V is TRBV4-1; possible D gene TRBD1, 7 bases. CDR1 is MGHRA, CDR2 YSYEKL, per germline. The CDR3 totals 14 residues. Trimming took 6 bases from V and 8 from J, leaving 17 bases between them. Here the CDR3 reads CASRGGLGGDEQFF. The CDR3, as DNA: TGCGCCAGCAGAGGGGGCCTGGGGGGCGATGAGCAGTTCTTC.

The chain combines TRBV4-2 with TRBJ2-7; tentatively, D is TRBD2 (5 bases). V dropped 3 bases and J dropped 4 bases, with 13 bases sitting between them. The CDR3 extends over 14 amino acids. Looked up from germline, CDR1 is LGHNA and CDR2 is YNFKEQ. CDR3 protein: CASSHPGLSYEQYF. The CDR3, as DNA: TGTGCCAGCAGCCATCCCGGACTGTCGTACGAGCAGTACTTC.

The chain is built from TRBV2 and TRBJ2-7; 14 bases fit TRBD2. After removal of 6 bases from V and 7 bases from J, the junction contained 8 bases not matched to a gene. From germline, CDR1 is SNHLY and CDR2 FYNNEI. The CDR3 is made up of 15 amino acids. The DNA of the CDR3 is TGTGCCAGCAGGCCCGGGACTAGCGGGAGAGTTGAGCAGTACTTC. Protein product: CASRPGTSGRVEQYF.